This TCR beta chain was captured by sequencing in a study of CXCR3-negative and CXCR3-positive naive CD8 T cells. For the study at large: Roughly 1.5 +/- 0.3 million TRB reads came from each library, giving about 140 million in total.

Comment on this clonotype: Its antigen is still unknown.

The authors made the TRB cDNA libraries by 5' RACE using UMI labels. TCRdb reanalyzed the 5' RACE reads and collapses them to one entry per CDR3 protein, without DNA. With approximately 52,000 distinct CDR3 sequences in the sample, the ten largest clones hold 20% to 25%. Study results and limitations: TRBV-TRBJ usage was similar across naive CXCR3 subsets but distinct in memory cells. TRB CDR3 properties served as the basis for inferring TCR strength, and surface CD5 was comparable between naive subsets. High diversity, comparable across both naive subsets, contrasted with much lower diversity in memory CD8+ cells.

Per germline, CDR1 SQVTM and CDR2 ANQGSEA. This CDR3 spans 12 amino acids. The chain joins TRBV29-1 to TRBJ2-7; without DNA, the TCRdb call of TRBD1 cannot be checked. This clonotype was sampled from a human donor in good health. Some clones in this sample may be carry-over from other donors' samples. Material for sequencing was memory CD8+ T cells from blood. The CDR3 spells CSSDRTDYEQYF.